Listed below are T cell receptor beta chains from one sample, sequenced in a study of blood T cells in healthy people across ages. TCRdb redid the calling of the 5' RACE reads with MiXCR, one entry per CDR3 protein. This table has about 1.6 million distinct CDR3 sequences, about 35% appearing once. Sequenced material: blood. These receptors all come from a woman in her 30s in good health. Each CDR3 is given without its conserved first and last residue. D genes are given only for firm matches.

cdr3_aa d_call v_call cdr3_length j_call
SARDGFRGYETQY . TRBV20-1 13 TRBJ2-5
SAGGLAGGQETQY TRBD2 TRBV20-1 13 TRBJ2-5
ASSASASGVNTQY TRBD2 TRBV9 13 TRBJ2-3
ASSTLADTQY . TRBV12-3/TRBV12-4 10 TRBJ2-3
ASSETGRTGELF . TRBV2 12 TRBJ2-2
ANSVGREDYGYT . TRBV9 12 TRBJ1-2
ASSLLGTGAEQY TRBD1 TRBV28 12 .
ASSPRRTPGPYNEQF . TRBV7-6 15 TRBJ2-1
DSSFTSGRGQETQY TRBD2 TRBV11-2 14 TRBJ2-5
ASSLALQVDSGANVLT . TRBV11-2 16 TRBJ2-6
ASLTGTGSYEQY TRBD1 TRBV2 12 TRBJ2-7